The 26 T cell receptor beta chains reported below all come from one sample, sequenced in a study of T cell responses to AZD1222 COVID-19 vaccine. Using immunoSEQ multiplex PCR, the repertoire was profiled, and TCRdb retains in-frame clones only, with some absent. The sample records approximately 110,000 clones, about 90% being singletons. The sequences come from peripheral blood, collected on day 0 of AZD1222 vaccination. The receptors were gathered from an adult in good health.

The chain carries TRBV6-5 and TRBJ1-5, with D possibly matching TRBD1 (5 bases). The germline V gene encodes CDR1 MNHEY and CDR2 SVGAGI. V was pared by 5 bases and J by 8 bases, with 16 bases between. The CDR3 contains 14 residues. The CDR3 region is CASSPTVIPEPQHF. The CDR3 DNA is TGTGCCAGCAGTCCGACAGTAATCCCAGAGCCCCAGCATTTT.

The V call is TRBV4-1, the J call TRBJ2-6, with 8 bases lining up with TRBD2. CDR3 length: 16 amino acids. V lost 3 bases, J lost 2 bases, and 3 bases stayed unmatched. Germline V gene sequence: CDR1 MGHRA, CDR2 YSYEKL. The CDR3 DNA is TGCGCCAGCAGCCACCTCGGGAGGGCTGGGGCCAACGTCCTGACTTTC. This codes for CASSHLGRAGANVLTF.

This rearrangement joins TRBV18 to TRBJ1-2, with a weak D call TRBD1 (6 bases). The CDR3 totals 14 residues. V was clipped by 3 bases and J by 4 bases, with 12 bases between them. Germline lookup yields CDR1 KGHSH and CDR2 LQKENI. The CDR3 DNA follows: TGTGCCAGCTCACCCCGGGACATACTCTATGGCTACACCTTC. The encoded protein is CASSPRDILYGYTF. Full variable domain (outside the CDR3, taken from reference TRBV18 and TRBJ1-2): NAGVMQNPRHLVRRRGQEARLRCSPMKGHSHVYWYRQLPEEGLKFMVYLQKENIIDESGMPKERFSAEFPKEGPSILRIQQVVRGDSAAYFCASSPRDILYGYTFGSGTRLTVV.

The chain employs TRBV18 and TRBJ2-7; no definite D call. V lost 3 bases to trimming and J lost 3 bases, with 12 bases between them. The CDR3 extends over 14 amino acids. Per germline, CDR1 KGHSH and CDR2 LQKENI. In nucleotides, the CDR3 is TGTGCCAGCTCACCGGACGGGTCAGGCTACGAGCAGTACTTC. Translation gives CASSPDGSGYEQYF.

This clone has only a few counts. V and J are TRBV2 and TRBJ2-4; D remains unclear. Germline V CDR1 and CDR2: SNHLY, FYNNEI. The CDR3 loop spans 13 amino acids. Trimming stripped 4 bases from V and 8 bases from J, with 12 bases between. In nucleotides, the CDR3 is TGTGCCAGCAGTGCCCCCCCGCGCGACATTCAGTACTTC. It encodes CASSAPPRDIQYF. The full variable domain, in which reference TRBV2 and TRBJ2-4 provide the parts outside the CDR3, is EPEVTQTPSHQVTQMGQEVILRCVPISNHLYFYWYRQILGQKVEFLVSFYNNEISEKSEIFDDQFSVERPDGSNFTLKIRSTKLEDSAMYFCASSAPPRDIQYFGAGTRLSVL.

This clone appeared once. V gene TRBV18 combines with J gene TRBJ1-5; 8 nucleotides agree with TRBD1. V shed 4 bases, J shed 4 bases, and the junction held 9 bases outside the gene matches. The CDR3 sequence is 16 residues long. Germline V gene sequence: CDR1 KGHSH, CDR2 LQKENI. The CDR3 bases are TGTGCCAGCTCACTAACCGGGACAGGAACAAATCAGCCCCAGCATTTT. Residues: CASSLTGTGTNQPQHF.

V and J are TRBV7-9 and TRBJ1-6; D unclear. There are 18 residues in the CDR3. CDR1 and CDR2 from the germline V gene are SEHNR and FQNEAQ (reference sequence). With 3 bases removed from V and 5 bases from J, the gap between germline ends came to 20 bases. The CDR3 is CASSFWAPRRENNSPLHF. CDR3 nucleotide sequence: TGTGCCAGCAGCTTTTGGGCCCCCAGGAGGGAAAATAATTCACCCCTCCACTTT.

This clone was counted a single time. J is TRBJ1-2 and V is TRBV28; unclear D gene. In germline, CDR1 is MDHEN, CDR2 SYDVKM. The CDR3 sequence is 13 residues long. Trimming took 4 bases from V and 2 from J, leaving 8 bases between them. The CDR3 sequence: CASSSVSNYGYTF. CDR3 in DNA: TGTGCCAGCAGTTCGGTCAGCAACTATGGCTACACCTTC.

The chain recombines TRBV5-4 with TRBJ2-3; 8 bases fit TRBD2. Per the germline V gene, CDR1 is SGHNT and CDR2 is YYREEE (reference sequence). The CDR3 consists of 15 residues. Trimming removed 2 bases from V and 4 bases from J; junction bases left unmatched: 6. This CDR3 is CASSFHGGAADTQYF. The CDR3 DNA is TGTGCCAGCAGCTTCCACGGGGGGGCCGCAGATACGCAGTATTTT.

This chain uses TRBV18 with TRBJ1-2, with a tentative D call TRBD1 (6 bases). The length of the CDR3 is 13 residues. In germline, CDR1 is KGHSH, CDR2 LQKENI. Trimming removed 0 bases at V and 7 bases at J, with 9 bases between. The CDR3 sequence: CASSPPGQGGYTF. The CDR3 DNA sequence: TGTGCCAGCTCACCACCGGGACAAGGTGGCTACACCTTC.

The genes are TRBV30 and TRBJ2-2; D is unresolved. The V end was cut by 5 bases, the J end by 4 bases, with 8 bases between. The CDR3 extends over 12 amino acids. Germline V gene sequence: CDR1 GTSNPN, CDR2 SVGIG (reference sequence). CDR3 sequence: CAWQLITGELFF. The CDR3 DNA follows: TGTGCCTGGCAACTTATCACCGGGGAGCTGTTTTTT.

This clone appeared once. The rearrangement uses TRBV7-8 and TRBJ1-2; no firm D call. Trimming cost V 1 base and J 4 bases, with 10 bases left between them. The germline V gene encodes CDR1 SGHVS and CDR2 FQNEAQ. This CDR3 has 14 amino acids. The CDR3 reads CASSLGELSYGYTF. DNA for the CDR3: TGTGCCAGCAGCTTAGGGGAGTTGAGCTATGGCTACACCTTC.

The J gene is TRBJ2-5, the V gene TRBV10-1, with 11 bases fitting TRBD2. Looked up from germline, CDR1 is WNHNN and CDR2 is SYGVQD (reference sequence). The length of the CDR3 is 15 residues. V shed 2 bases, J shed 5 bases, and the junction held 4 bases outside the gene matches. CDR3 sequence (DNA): TGCGCCAGCAGTGAGGGACTAGCGGGTCTCGAGACCCAGTACTTC. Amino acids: CASSEGLAGLETQYF.

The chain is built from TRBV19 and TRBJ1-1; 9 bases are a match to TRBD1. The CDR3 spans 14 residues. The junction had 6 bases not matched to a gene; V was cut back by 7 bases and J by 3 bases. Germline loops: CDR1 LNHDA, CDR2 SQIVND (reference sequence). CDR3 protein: CASTPGDRDTEAFF. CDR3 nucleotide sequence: TGTGCCAGTACCCCGGGGGACAGGGACACTGAAGCTTTCTTT.

The CDR3 sequence is CASSFDGQETQYF. The CDR3 DNA follows: TGTGCCAGCAGCTTTGACGGGCAAGAGACCCAGTACTTC. V usage is TRBV5-4 and J usage is TRBJ2-5; D is unresolved. V shed 2 bases and J shed 2 bases, with 7 bases lying between them. Germline V CDR1 and CDR2: SGHNT, YYREEE (reference sequence). The CDR3 runs 13 residues.

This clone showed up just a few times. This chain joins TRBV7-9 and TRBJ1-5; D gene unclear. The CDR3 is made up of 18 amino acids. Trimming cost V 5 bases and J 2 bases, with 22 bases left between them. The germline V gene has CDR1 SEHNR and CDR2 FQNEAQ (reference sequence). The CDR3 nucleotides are TGTGCCAGCAGCCCAGGCCTGGTGGGGAAGGGAGGCAATCAGCCCCAGCATTTT. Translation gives CASSPGLVGKGGNQPQHF.

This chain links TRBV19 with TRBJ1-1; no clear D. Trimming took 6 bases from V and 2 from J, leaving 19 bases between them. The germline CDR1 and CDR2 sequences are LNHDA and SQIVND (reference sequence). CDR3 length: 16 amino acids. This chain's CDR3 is CASSTITGSQNTEAFF. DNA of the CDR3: TGTGCCAGTAGCACAATTACGGGTTCCCAAAACACTGAAGCTTTCTTT.

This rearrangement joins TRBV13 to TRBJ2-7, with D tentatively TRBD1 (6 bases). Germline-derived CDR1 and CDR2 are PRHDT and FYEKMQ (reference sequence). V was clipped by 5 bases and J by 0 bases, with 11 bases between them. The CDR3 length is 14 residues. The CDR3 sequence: CASSQNRDSYEQYF. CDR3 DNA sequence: TGTGCCAGCAGCCAAAACAGGGACTCCTACGAGCAGTACTTC.

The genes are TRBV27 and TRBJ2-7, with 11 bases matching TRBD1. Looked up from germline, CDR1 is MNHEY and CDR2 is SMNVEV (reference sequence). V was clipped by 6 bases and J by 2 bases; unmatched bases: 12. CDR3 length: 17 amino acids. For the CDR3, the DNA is TGTGCCAGCAGCCTAGCATACGGGACAGGGGGGACCTACGAGCAGTACTTC. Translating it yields CASSLAYGTGGTYEQYF.

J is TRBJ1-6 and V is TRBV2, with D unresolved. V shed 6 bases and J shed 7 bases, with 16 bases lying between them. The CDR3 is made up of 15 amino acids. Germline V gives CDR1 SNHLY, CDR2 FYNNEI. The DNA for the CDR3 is TGTGCCAGCAGCCCGGTTGGACGTGGGAATTCACCCCTCCACTTT. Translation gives CASSPVGRGNSPLHF.

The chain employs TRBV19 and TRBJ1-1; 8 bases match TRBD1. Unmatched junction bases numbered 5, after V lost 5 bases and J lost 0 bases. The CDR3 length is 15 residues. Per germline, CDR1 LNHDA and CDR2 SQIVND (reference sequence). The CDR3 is CASSLPDRVNTEAFF. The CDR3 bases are TGTGCCAGTAGTCTACCGGACAGGGTGAACACTGAAGCTTTCTTT.

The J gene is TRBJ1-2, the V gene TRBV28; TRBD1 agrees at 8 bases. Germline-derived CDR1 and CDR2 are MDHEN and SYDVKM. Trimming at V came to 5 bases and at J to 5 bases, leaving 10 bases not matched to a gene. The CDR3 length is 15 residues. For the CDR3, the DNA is TGTGCCAGCAGTCTTGGTGGGACAGGTGTGTATGGCTACACCTTC. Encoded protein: CASSLGGTGVYGYTF.

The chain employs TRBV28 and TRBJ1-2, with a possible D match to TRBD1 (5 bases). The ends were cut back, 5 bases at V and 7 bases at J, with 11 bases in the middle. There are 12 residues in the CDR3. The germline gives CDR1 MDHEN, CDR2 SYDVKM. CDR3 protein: CASSPRGGGYTF. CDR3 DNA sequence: TGTGCCAGCAGTCCCCGGGGCGGTGGCTACACCTTC.

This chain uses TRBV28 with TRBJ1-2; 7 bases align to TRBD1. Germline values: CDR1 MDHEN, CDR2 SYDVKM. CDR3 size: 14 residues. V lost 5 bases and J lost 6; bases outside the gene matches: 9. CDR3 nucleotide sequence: TGTGCCAGCAGTCTCACAGGGGCGCCGGATGGCTACACCTTC. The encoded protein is CASSLTGAPDGYTF.

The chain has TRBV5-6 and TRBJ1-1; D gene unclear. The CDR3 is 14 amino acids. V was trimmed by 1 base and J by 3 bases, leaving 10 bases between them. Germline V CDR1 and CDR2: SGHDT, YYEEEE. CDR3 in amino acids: CASSLIGRDTEAFF. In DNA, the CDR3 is TGTGCCAGCAGCTTGATCGGCCGAGACACTGAAGCTTTCTTT.

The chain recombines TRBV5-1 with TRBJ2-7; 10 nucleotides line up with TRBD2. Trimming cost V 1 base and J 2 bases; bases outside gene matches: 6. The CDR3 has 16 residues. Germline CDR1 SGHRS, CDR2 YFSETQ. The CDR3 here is CASSLWGTSDPYEQYF. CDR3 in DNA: TGCGCCAGCAGCTTGTGGGGGACTAGCGACCCCTACGAGCAGTACTTC.